This T cell receptor beta chain was captured by sequencing in a study of blood T cell repertoires in COVID-19. Study summary: Researchers got acute and convalescent COVID-19 samples from the United States, Italy and Spain. T cells, B-cell-depleted T cells, or PBMCs provided the cDNA or gDNA that served as material.

Authors' processing steps: Quantification of nucleated cells was approximated via reference gene primer amplification. TCRdb keeps only in-frame clones here, not all; method: immunoSEQ multiplex PCR. V and J calls plus clone size are reproduced from that table; the DNA served to infer D and trimming. The sample holds over 40,000 clones, 80% to 85% seen once. V lost 1 base, J lost 2 bases, and 9 bases lay in between. Germline loops: CDR1 LGHNA, CDR2 YNFKEQ. This CDR3 contains 15 residues. The gene calls are TRBV4-2 and TRBJ2-1, with D uncertain. The sample consisted of peripheral blood. The receptor's source is a man aged 55-75 years with active COVID-19. CDR3 DNA sequence: TGTGCCAGCAGCCAAGGTAGAGGCCCCTACAATGAGCAGTTCTTC. Protein: CASSQGRGPYNEQFF.